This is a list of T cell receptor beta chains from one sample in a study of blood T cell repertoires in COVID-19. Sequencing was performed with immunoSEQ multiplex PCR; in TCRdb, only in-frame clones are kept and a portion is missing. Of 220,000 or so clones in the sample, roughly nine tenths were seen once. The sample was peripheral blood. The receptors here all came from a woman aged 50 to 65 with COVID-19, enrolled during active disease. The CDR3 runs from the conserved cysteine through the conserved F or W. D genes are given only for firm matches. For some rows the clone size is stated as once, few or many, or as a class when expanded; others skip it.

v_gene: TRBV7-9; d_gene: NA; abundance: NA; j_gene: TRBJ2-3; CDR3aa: CASSLDQGMADTQYF; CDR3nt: TGTGCCAGCAGCTTAGACCAGGGGATGGCAGATACGCAGTATTTT
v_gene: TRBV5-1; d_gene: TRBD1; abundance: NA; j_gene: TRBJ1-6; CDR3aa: CASSLEVVTGDNSPLHF; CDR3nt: TGCGCCAGCAGCTTGGAGGTTGTGACAGGGGATAATTCACCCCTCCACTTT
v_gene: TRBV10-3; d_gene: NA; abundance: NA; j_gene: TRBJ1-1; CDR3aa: CAPPWGDTEAFF; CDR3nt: TGTGCCCCCCCCTGGGGGGACACTGAAGCTTTCTTT
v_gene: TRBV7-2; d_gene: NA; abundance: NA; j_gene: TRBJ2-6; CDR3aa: CASDGTWRGSGANVLTF; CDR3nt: TGTGCCAGCGACGGGACGTGGCGGGGCTCTGGGGCCAACGTCCTGACTTTC
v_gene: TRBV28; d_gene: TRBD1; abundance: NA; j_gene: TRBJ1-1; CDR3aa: CASSQGGNTEAFF; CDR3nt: TGTGCCAGCAGCCAGGGGGGGAACACTGAAGCTTTCTTT
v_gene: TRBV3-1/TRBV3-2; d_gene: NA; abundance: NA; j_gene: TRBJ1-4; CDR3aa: CASSQVGGGANEKLFF; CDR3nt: TGTGCCAGCAGCCAAGTGGGAGGAGGAGCTAATGAAAAACTGTTTTTT
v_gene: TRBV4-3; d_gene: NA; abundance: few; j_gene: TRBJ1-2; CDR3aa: CASSQDRVAYYGYTF; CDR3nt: TGCGCCAGCAGCCAAGATCGTGTAGCGTACTATGGCTACACCTTC
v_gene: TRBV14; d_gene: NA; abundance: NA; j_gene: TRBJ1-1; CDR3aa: CASSQEMGGEAFF; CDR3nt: TGTGCCAGCAGCCAAGAAATGGGGGGGGAAGCTTTCTTT
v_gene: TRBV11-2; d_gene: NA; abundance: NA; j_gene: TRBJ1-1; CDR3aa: CASSPGRASNTEAFF; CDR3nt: TGTGCCAGCAGCCCGGGTCGCGCCTCGAACACTGAAGCTTTCTTT
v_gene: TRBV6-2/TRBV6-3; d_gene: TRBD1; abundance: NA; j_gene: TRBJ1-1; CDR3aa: CASSDRDRGNTEAFF; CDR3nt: TGTGCCAGCAGTGACAGGGACAGGGGGAACACTGAAGCTTTCTTT
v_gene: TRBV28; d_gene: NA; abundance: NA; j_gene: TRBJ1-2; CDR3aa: CASLVAPNYGYTF; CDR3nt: TGTGCCAGCCTAGTTGCCCCTAACTATGGCTACACCTTC
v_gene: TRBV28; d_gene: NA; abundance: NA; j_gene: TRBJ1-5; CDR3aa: CASTAGNQPQHF; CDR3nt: TGTGCCAGCACAGCCGGGAATCAGCCCCAGCATTTT
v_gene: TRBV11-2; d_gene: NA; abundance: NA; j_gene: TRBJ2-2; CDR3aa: CASSPLRGATGELFF; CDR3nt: TGTGCCAGCAGCCCCCTCCGGGGAGCCACCGGGGAGCTGTTTTTT
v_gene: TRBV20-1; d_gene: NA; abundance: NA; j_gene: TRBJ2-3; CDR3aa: CSASPVLLFGGPGRDTQYF; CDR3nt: TGCAGTGCTAGTCCGGTGTTATTGTTCGGGGGGCCGGGGAGGGATACGCAGTATTTT
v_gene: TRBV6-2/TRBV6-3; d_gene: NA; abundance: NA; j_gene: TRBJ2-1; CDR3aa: CASSYRGEIDNEQFF; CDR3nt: TGTGCCAGCAGTTACAGGGGTGAGATCGACAATGAGCAGTTCTTC
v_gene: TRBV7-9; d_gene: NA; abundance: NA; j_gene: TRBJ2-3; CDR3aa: CASSQPGPTQYF; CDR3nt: TGTGCCAGCAGCCAACCGGGTCCAACGCAGTATTTT
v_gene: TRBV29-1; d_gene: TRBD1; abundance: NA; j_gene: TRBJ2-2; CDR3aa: CSCEQGGTGELFF; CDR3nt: TGCAGCTGCGAACAGGGGGGAACCGGGGAGCTGTTTTTT
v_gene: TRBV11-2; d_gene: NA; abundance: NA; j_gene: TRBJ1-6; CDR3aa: CASSLETDLDPLHF; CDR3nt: TGTGCCAGCAGCTTAGAAACAGATCTTGATCCCCTCCACTTT
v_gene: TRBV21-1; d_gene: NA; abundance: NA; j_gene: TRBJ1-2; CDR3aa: CASSRVGAPGGYTF; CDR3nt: TGTGCCAGCAGCAGAGTGGGGGCCCCGGGTGGCTACACCTTC
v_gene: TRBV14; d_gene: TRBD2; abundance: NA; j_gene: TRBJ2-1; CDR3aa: CASSQRGPDSGGADEQFF; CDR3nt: TGTGCCAGCAGCCAAAGGGGTCCCGATAGCGGGGGGGCCGATGAGCAGTTCTTC
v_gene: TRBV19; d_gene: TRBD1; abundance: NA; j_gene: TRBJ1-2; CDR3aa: CASSRQGAHRAGYTF; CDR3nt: TGTGCCAGTAGTAGGCAGGGGGCGCACAGAGCCGGCTACACCTTC
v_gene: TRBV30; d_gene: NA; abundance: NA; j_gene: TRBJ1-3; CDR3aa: CAWSAGFSGNTIYF; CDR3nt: TGTGCCTGGAGTGCAGGGTTTTCTGGAAACACCATATATTTT
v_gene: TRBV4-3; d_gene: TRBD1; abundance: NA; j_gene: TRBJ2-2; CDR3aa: CASSQGTGANTGELFF; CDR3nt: TGCGCCAGCAGCCAAGGGACAGGGGCTAACACCGGGGAGCTGTTTTTT
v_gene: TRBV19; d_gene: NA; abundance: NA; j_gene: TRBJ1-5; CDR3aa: CASSIVGGNQPQHF; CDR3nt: TGTGCCAGTAGTATAGTGGGAGGCAATCAGCCCCAGCATTTT
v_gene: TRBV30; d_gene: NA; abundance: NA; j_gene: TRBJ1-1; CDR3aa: CAWTAGSRRGTEAFF; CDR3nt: TGTGCCTGGACTGCGGGCTCACGAAGGGGGACTGAAGCTTTCTTT
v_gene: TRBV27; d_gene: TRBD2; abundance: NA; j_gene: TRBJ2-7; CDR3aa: CASSLEIPGRGSEQYF; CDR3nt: TGTGCCAGCAGTTTAGAAATTCCCGGGAGGGGTAGCGAGCAGTACTTC
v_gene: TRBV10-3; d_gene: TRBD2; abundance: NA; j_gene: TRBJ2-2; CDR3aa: CAISELAGVTGELFF; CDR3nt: TGTGCCATCAGTGAACTAGCGGGGGTCACCGGGGAGCTGTTTTTT
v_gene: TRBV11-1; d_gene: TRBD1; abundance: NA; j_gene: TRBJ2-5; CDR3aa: CASSSWDRVKETQYF; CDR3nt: TGTGCCAGCAGCTCCTGGGACAGGGTTAAAGAGACCCAGTACTTC
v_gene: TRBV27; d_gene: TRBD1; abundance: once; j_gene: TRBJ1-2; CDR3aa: CASSPRQGNYGYTF; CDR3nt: TGTGCCAGCAGTCCCCGACAGGGCAACTATGGCTACACCTTC
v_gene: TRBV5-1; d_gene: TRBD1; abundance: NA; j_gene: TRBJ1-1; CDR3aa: CASKDGQGAGRNTEAFF; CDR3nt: TGCGCCAGCAAGGACGGACAGGGGGCCGGTAGGAACACTGAAGCTTTCTTT
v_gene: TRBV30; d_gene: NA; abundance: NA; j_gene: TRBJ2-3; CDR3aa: CAWSGWAEADTQYF; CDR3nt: TGTGCCTGGAGTGGATGGGCAGAAGCAGATACGCAGTATTTT
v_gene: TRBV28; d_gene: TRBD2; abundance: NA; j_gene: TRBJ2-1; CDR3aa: CASKAGGPSEQFF; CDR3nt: TGTGCCAGCAAGGCGGGGGGGCCTAGTGAGCAGTTCTTC
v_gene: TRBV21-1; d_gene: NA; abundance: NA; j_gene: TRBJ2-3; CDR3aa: CASSIRGGFDTQYF; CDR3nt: TGTGCCAGCAGCATTAGGGGGGGATTTGATACGCAGTATTTT
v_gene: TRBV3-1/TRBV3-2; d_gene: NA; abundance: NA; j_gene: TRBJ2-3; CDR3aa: CASSQGSQDTQYF; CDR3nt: TGTGCCAGCAGCCAAGGGTCACAGGATACGCAGTATTTT
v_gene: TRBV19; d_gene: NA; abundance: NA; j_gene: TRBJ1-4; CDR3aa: CASSQMTTNEKLFF; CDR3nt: TGTGCCAGTTCCCAGATGACAACTAATGAAAAACTGTTTTTT
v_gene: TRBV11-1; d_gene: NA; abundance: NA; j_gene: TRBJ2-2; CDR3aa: CASSESREAGELFF; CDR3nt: TGTGCCAGCAGCGAAAGCAGGGAGGCCGGGGAGCTGTTTTTT
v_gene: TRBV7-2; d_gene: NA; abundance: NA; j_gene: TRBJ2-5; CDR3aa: CASSPVGETQYF; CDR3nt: TGTGCCAGCAGCCCAGTCGGGGAGACCCAGTACTTC
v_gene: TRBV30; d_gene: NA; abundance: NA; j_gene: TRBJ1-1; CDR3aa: CACKQGMNTEAFF; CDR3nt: TGTGCCTGTAAGCAGGGGATGAACACTGAAGCTTTCTTT
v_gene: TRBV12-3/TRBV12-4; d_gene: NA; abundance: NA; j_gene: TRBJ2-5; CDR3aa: CASSLVAETQYF; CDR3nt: TGTGCCAGCAGTTTGGTAGCGGAGACCCAGTACTTC
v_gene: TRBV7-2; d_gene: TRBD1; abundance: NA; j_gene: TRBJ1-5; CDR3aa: CASSIRQGDQPQHF; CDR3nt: TGTGCCAGCAGCATCCGACAGGGGGATCAGCCCCAGCATTTT
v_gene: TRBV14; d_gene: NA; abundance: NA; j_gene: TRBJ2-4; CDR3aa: CASISFLQIPYTEINIQYF; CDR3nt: TGTGCCAGCATTTCCTTCCTCCAAATCCCTTACACAGAAATAAACATTCAGTACTTC
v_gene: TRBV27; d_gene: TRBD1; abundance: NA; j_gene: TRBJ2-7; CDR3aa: CASSLLGQSSYEQYF; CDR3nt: TGTGCCAGCAGTTTACTGGGACAGAGCTCCTACGAGCAGTACTTC
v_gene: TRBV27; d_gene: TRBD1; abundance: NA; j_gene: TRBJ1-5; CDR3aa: CASSAGGGGQPQHF; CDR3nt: TGTGCCAGCAGTGCAGGGGGCGGCGGGCAGCCCCAGCATTTT
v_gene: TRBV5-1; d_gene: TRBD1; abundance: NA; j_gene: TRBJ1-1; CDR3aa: CASSGTGTEAFF; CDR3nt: TGCGCCAGCAGCGGGACAGGGACTGAAGCTTTCTTT
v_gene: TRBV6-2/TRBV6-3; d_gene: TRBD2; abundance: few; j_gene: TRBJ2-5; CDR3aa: CASSPTAGGRFEETQYF; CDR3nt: TGTGCCAGCAGTCCGACCGCGGGGGGGCGATTTGAAGAGACCCAGTACTTC
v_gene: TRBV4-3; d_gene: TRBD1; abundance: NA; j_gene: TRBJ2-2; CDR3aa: CASSQDLVDRGIIGELFF; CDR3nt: TGCGCCAGCAGCCAAGATCTGGTGGACAGGGGAATAATCGGGGAGCTGTTTTTT
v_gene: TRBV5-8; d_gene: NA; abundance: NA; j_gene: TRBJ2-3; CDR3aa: CASSNLRGARDTQYF; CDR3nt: TGTGCCAGCAGCAACCTCAGGGGAGCGCGAGATACGCAGTATTTT
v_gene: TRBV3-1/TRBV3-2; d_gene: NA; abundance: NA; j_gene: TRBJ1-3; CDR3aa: CASSSNYNSGNTIYF; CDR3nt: TGTGCCAGCAGCTCAAACTACAACTCTGGAAACACCATATATTTT
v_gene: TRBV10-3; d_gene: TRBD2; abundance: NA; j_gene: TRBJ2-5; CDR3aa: CAIGLAGGPGETQYF; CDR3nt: TGTGCCATCGGACTAGCGGGGGGGCCAGGAGAGACCCAGTACTTC
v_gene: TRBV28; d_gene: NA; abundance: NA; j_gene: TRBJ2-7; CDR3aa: CASRGRGTYEQYF; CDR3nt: TGTGCCAGCAGGGGGAGGGGGACTTACGAGCAGTACTTC
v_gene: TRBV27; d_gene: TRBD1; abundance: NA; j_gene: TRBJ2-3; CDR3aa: CATTRTGASTDTQYF; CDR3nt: TGTGCCACCACCAGGACAGGGGCCAGCACAGATACGCAGTATTTT
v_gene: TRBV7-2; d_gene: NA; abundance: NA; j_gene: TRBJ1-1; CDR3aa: CASSLGGLRGAYTEAFF; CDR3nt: TGTGCCAGCAGCTTAGGAGGGCTCAGGGGCGCCTACACTGAAGCTTTCTTT
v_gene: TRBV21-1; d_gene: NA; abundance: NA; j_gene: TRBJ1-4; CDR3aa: CASSKGQAPYEKLFF; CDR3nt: TGTGCCAGCAGCAAGGGACAGGCCCCTTATGAAAAACTGTTTTTT
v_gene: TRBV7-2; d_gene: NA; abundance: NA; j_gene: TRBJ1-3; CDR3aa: CASSSEAAGNTIYF; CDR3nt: TGTGCCAGCAGCTCTGAGGCGGCCGGAAACACCATATATTTT
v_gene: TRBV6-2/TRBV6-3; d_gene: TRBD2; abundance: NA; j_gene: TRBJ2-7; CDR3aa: CASSYRGLSGGFYEQYF; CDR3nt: TGTGCCAGCAGTTACCGGGGGCTCAGCGGGGGCTTCTACGAGCAGTACTTC
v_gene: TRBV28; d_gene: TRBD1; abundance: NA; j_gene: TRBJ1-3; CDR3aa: CASSSRTGSGNTIYF; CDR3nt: TGTGCCAGCAGTTCCAGGACAGGGTCTGGAAACACCATATATTTT
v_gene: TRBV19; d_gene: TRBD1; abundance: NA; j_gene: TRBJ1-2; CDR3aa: CATKDRAPYGYTF; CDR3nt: TGTGCCACCAAGGACAGGGCGCCATATGGCTACACCTTC